This is a list of T cell receptor beta chains from one sample in a study of cytomegalovirus exposure and HLA in healthy donors. Method: immunoSEQ multiplex PCR; TCRdb's copy keeps in-frame clones and lacks some. The sample records about 140,000 clones, 78% being singletons. Input material: PBMCs. These TCRs come from a female donor in good health and CMV-seronegative. Both conserved end residues are part of each CDR3. D genes are given only for firm matches. Rows give clone size only sometimes, using once, few, many, or a class for an expanded clone.

V gene	clone size	J gene	D gene	CDR3 protein	CDR3 DNA
TRBV28	-	TRBJ1-1	-	CASSPEEAMNTEAFF	TGTGCCAGCAGCCCAGAAGAGGCCATGAACACTGAAGCTTTCTTT
TRBV28	-	TRBJ2-1	-	CASSPPRLVYEQFF	TGTGCCAGCAGTCCTCCCAGGCTGGTGTATGAGCAGTTCTTC
TRBV5-4	few	TRBJ1-6	-	CASSLAGVVNSPLHF	TGTGCCAGCAGCTTGGCTGGAGTTGTTAATTCACCCCTCCACTTT
TRBV5-1	-	TRBJ2-1	-	CASLDSLNEQFF	TGCGCCAGCCTTGACAGTTTAAATGAGCAGTTCTTC
TRBV6-4	-	TRBJ1-5	TRBD1	CARVPSFLDRDLYGNQPQHF	TGTGCCAGGGTTCCCTCTTTCCTGGACAGGGACCTATATGGCAATCAGCCCCAGCATTTT
TRBV5-4	-	TRBJ1-1	-	CASSLTGLEAFF	TGTGCCAGCAGCTTGACAGGGTTGGAAGCTTTCTTT
TRBV19	-	TRBJ1-2	TRBD1	CASSILGQNSYGYTF	TGTGCCAGTAGTATATTGGGACAGAACTCCTATGGCTACACCTTC
TRBV15	-	TRBJ2-5	TRBD2	CATSRDGRAEEETQYF	TGTGCCACCAGCAGAGATGGGAGGGCGGAAGAAGAGACCCAGTACTTC
TRBV5-1	-	TRBJ2-7	-	CASSSEGHSYEQYF	TGCGCCAGCAGCTCAGAGGGACACTCCTACGAGCAGTACTTC
TRBV2	-	TRBJ2-7	-	CASSDGFTHGYEQYF	TGTGCCAGCAGTGACGGGTTCACCCACGGGTACGAGCAGTACTTC
TRBV28	few	TRBJ1-1	-	CATRPFGGELNTEAFF	TGTGCCACCAGGCCCTTCGGGGGGGAACTGAACACTGAAGCTTTCTTT
TRBV11-2	once	TRBJ2-7	-	CASSFFPVGDEQYF	TGTGCCAGCAGCTTTTTCCCGGTAGGGGACGAGCAGTACTTC
TRBV19	few	TRBJ1-3	-	CASSPSGNTIYF	TGTGCCAGTAGTCCCAGTGGAAACACCATATATTTT
TRBV6-1	-	TRBJ1-3	TRBD1	CASRSDRVPGNTIYF	TGTGCCAGCAGATCCGACAGGGTCCCTGGAAACACCATATATTTT
TRBV5-4	-	TRBJ1-1	TRBD1	CASSVQGATEAFF	TGTGCCAGCAGCGTACAGGGGGCCACTGAAGCTTTCTTT
TRBV30	-	TRBJ2-5	TRBD2	CAWSVGIAGGEETQYF	TGTGCCTGGAGTGTCGGGATAGCGGGGGGGGAAGAGACCCAGTACTTC
TRBV7-8	-	TRBJ2-7	TRBD2	CASSPGLAGGEQYF	TGTGCCAGCAGCCCGGGACTAGCGGGAGGCGAGCAGTACTTC
TRBV27	-	TRBJ2-3	TRBD2	CASSLWSLAGRTDTQYF	TGTGCCAGCAGTTTATGGAGTCTAGCGGGCCGCACAGATACGCAGTATTTT
TRBV27	once	TRBJ2-4	TRBD2	CASSSTAAGVNGWAKNIQYF	TGTGCCAGCAGTTCCACCGCAGCGGGAGTGAATGGGTGGGCCAAAAACATTCAGTACTTC
TRBV27	-	TRBJ2-3	-	CASSSPLFPLGTDTQYF	TGTGCCAGCAGTTCTCCACTATTTCCGCTCGGCACAGATACGCAGTATTTT
TRBV5-5	-	TRBJ2-1	-	CASTRDGSSYNEQFF	TGTGCCAGCACCCGGGACGGGAGCTCCTACAATGAGCAGTTCTTC
TRBV30	-	TRBJ2-1	-	CAWSRYIAVGSSTQFF	TGTGCCTGGAGCCGGTATATAGCGGTGGGGTCGTCCACGCAGTTCTTC
TRBV6-1	once	TRBJ2-5	TRBD2	CASSGSGVYQETQYF	TGTGCCAGCAGTGGTAGCGGGGTATACCAAGAGACCCAGTACTTC
TRBV7-6	-	TRBJ1-2	TRBD1	CASSLANPLQGSSYGYTF	TGTGCCAGCAGCTTAGCGAACCCATTACAGGGGTCCTCCTATGGCTACACCTTC
TRBV5-4	few	TRBJ1-1	-	CASSREPNTEAFF	TGTGCCAGCAGTCGGGAGCCGAACACTGAAGCTTTCTTT
TRBV30	-	TRBJ2-5	-	CAWSWRSSEQYF	TGTGCCTGGAGTTGGCGGTCTAGTGAGCAGTACTTC
TRBV6-1	-	TRBJ2-1	TRBD2	CASSERVLAGGAFSYNEQFF	TGTGCCAGCAGTGAGCGGGTGCTAGCGGGAGGTGCCTTCTCCTACAATGAGCAGTTCTTC
TRBV28	-	TRBJ1-6	-	CASSSVSYNSPLHF	TGTGCCAGCAGCTCCGTCTCCTATAATTCACCCCTCCACTTT
TRBV19	-	TRBJ1-4	-	CASSIGAGATNEKLFF	TGTGCCAGTAGTATAGGGGCAGGTGCAACTAATGAAAAACTGTTTTTT
TRBV5-1	-	TRBJ2-3	-	CASSLESGGASTDTQYF	TGCGCCAGCAGCTTGGAATCTGGCGGTGCTAGCACAGATACGCAGTATTTT
TRBV5-1	once	TRBJ2-2	TRBD1	CASSLMGQGNTGELFF	TGCGCCAGCAGCCTAATGGGACAGGGAAACACCGGGGAGCTGTTTTTT
TRBV11-2	-	TRBJ2-7	TRBD1	CASSVPGTGGEQYF	TGTGCCAGCAGTGTCCCCGGGACAGGGGGCGAGCAGTACTTC
TRBV28	-	TRBJ2-7	-	CASSLAFGGTYEQYF	TGTGCCAGCAGTTTGGCCTTCGGGGGAACCTACGAGCAGTACTTC
TRBV30	few	TRBJ1-1	-	CAWSVSGWNTEAFF	TGTGCCTGGAGTGTGTCAGGGTGGAACACTGAAGCTTTCTTT
TRBV28	-	TRBJ1-3	-	CASSLIGGGNTIYF	TGTGCCAGCAGTTTGATAGGGGGTGGAAACACCATATATTTT
TRBV5-1	many	TRBJ1-4	-	CASSFQGSTNEKLFF	TGCGCCAGCAGCTTTCAGGGTTCAACTAATGAAAAACTGTTTTTT
TRBV7-9	few	TRBJ2-1	TRBD2	CASSPDGTSGSNEQFF	TGTGCCAGCAGCCCGGATGGGACTAGCGGGAGTAATGAGCAGTTCTTC
TRBV4-1	-	TRBJ1-2	-	CASSQEPIGAGASRYGYTF	TGCGCCAGCAGCCAAGAACCCATCGGGGCAGGGGCGAGCAGGTATGGCTACACCTTC
TRBV29-1	-	TRBJ1-2	TRBD1	CSVDPETGNYGYTF	TGCAGCGTTGACCCCGAGACAGGGAACTATGGCTACACCTTC
TRBV6-5	-	TRBJ2-5	TRBD1	CASTLSGRGQTQYF	TGTGCCAGCACTCTCTCGGGCAGGGGGCAGACCCAGTACTTC
TRBV5-6	-	TRBJ1-2	-	CASSRWRERYGYTF	TGTGCCAGCAGCCGATGGAGGGAGCGATATGGCTACACCTTC
TRBV25-1	-	TRBJ2-2	TRBD2	CASRKTSGRGTGELFF	TGTGCCAGCAGGAAAACTAGCGGGAGGGGCACCGGGGAGCTGTTTTTT
TRBV10-1	-	TRBJ1-2	TRBD1	CASSERDRLYGYPF	TGCGCCAGCAGTGAAAGGGACAGGCTCTATGGCTACCCCTTC
TRBV18	-	TRBJ1-3	-	CASSPLGEGLGNTIYF	TGTGCCAGCTCACCACTTGGAGAAGGTCTCGGAAACACCATATATTTT
TRBV28	-	TRBJ2-5	TRBD2	CASISGGSFQQETQYF	TGTGCCAGCATTAGCGGGGGCAGTTTCCAACAAGAGACCCAGTACTTC
TRBV27	-	TRBJ2-7	TRBD1	CASSLRPGQGLREQYF	TGTGCCAGCAGTTTACGGCCGGGACAGGGCCTCCGCGAGCAGTACTTC
TRBV7-3	-	TRBJ2-4	-	CASSLFGGWGGGNIQYF	TGTGCCAGCAGCTTATTTGGGGGTTGGGGGGGCGGGAACATTCAGTACTTC
TRBV7-9	-	TRBJ1-5	TRBD1	CASSLWTGSLYSNQPQHF	TGTGCCAGCAGTCTATGGACAGGCTCCCTTTATAGCAATCAGCCCCAGCATTTT
TRBV9	-	TRBJ2-2	-	CASSVVTGVGELFF	TGTGCCAGCAGCGTAGTTACCGGGGTCGGGGAGCTGTTTTTT
TRBV5-1	-	TRBJ2-3	-	CASSLTLLGGAPDTQYF	TGCGCCAGCAGCTTGACCCTCTTGGGGGGGGCCCCAGATACGCAGTATTTT
TRBV7-2	-	TRBJ1-2	-	CASSSNRDYGYTF	TGTGCCAGCAGCTCCAATCGGGACTATGGCTACACCTTC
TRBV4-3	-	TRBJ1-5	-	CASSQVLGANQPQHF	TGCGCCAGCAGCCAAGTGCTTGGGGCAAATCAGCCCCAGCATTTT
TRBV10-3	-	TRBJ1-6	-	CAISESRTNSPLHF	TGTGCCATCAGTGAGTCTCGGACAAATTCACCCCTCCACTTT
TRBV10-2	-	TRBJ2-7	TRBD2	CASNPSGTPYEQYF	TGCGCCAGCAACCCTAGCGGGACGCCCTACGAGCAGTACTTC
TRBV7-2	-	TRBJ1-3	-	CASSLREGSTFWSGNTIYF	TGTGCCAGCAGCTTAAGGGAGGGCAGTACCTTTTGGTCTGGAAACACCATATATTTT